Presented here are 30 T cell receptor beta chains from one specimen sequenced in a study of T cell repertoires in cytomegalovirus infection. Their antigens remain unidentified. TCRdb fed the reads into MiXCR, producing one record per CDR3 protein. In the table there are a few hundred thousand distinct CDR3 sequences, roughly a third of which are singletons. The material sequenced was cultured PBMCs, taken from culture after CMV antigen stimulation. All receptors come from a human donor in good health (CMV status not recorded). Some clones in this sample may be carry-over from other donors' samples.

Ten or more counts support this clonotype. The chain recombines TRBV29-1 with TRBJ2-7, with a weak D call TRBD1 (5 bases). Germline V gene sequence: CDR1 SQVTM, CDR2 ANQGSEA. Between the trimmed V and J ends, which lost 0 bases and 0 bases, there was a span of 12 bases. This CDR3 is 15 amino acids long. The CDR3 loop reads CSVEDSGLVSYEQYV. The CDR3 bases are TGCAGCGTTGAAGATTCAGGGCTCGTCTCCTACGAGCAGTACGTC.

CDR3 region: CASSQDHRLQTYNEQFF. CDR3 DNA sequence: TGTGCCAGCAGCCAAGATCACCGGCTCCAAACCTACAATGAGCAGTTCTTC. The chain joins TRBV14 to TRBJ2-1; D remains ambiguous. CDR1 SGHDN and CDR2 FVKESK come from the germline V gene. There are 17 residues in the CDR3. V lost 0 bases and J 2 bases, leaving 14 bases between the germline ends.

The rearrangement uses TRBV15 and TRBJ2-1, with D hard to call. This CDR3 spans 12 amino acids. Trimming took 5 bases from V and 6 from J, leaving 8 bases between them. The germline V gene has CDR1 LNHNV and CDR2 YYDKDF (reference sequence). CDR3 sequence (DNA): TGTGCCACCAGCCGCCGATCCAATGAGCAGTTCTTC. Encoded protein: CATSRRSNEQFF.

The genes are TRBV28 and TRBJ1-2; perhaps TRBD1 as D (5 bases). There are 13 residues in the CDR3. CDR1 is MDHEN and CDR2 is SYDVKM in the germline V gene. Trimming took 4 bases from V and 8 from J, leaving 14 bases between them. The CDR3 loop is CASSSAGPGGYTF. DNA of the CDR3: TGTGCCAGCAGTTCAGCGGGCCCAGGGGGCTACACCTTC.

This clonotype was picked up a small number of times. The CDR3 is CSASDFLSRYGYTF. DNA for the CDR3: TGCAGTGCTAGTGACTTTCTCTCCCGCTATGGCTACACCTTC. The rearrangement links TRBV20-1 to TRBJ1-2; the D is unclear. The CDR3 length is 14 residues. CDR1 is DFQATT, CDR2 SNEGSKA, per germline (reference sequence). V lost 3 bases to trimming and J lost 4 bases, with 15 bases between them.

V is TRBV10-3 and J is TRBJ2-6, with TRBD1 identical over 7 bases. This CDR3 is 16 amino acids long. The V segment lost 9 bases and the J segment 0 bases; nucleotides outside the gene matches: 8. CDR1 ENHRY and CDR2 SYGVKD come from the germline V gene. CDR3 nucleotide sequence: TGTGCCATTGGGACAGCAGCAAGCTCTGGGGCCAACGTCCTGACTTTC. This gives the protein CAIGTAASSGANVLTF.

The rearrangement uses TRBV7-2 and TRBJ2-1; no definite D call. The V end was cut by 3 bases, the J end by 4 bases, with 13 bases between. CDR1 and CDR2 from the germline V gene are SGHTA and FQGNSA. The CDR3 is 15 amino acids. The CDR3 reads CASSFSREEYNEQFF. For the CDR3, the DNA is TGTGCCAGCAGCTTTAGTCGAGAGGAGTACAATGAGCAGTTCTTC.

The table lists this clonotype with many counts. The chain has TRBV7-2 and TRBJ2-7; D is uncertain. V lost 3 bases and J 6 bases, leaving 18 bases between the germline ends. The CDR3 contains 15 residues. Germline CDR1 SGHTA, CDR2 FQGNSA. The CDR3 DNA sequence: TGTGCCAGCAGCTTTATAACCAAACCAACGACCGAGCAGTACTTC. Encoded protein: CASSFITKPTTEQYF.

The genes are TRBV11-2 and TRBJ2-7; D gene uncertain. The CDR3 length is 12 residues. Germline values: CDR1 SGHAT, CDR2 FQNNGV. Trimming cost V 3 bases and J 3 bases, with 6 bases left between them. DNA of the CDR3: TGTGCCAGCAGCTTTCAGAGCTACGAGCAGTACGTC. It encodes CASSFQSYEQYV.

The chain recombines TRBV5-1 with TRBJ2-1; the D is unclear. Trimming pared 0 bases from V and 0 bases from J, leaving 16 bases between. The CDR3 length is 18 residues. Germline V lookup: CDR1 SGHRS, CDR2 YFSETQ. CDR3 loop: CASSLVARSGTSYNEQFF. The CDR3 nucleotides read TGCGCCAGCAGCTTGGTGGCTAGGAGTGGTACCTCCTACAATGAGCAGTTCTTC.

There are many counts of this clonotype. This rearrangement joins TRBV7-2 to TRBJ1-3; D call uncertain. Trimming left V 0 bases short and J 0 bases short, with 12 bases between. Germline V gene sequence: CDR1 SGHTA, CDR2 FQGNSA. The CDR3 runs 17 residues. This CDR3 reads CASSLAGGSSSGNTIYF. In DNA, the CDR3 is TGTGCCAGCAGCTTAGCTGGCGGTTCAAGCTCTGGAAACACCATATATTTT.

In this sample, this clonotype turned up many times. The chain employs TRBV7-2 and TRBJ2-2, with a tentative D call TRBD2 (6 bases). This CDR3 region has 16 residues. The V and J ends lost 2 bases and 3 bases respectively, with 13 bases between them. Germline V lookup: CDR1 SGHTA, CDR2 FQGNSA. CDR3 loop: CASSLISVADTGELFF. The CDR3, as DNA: TGTGCCAGCAGCTTAATCTCAGTAGCGGACACCGGGGAGCTGTTTTTT. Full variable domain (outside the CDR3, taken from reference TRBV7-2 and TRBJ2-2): GAGVSQSPSNKVTEKGKDVELRCDPISGHTALYWYRQSLGQGLEFLIYFQGNSAPDKSGLPSDRFSAERTGGSVSTLTIQRTQQEDSAVYLCASSLISVADTGELFFGEGSRLTVL.

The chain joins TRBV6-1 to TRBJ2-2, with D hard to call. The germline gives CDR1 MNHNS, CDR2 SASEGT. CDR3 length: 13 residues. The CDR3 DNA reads TGTGCTCTGGACGTCGCGAACACCGGGGAGCTGTTTTTT. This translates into CALDVANTGELFF.

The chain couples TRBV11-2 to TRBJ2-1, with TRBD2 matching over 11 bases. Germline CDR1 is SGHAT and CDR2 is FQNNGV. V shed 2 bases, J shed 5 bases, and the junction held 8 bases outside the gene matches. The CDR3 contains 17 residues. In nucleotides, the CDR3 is TGTGCCAGCAGCTTACTAGCGGGAGGTGGGGGGGACAATGAGCAGTTCTTC. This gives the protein CASSLLAGGGGDNEQFF.

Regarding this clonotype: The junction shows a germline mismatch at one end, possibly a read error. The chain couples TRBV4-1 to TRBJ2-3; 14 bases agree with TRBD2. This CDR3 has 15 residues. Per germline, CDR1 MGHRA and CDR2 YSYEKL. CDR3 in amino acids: CASSPGLAGEHTQYF. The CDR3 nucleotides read TGTGCCAGCAGCCCGGGACTAGCGGGAGAACATACGCAGTATTTT.

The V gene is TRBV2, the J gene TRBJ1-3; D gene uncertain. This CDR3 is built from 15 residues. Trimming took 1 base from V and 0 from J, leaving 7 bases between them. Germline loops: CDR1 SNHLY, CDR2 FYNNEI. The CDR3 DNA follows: TGTGCCAGCAGTGAAGTCGCCGGCTCTGGAAACACCATATATTTT. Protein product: CASSEVAGSGNTIYF.

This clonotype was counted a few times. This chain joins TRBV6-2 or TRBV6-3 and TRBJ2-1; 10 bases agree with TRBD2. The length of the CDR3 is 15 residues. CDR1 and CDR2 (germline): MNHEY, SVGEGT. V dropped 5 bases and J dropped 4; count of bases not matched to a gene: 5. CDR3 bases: TGTGCCAGCAGTGCTAGCGGGAGACTTTACAATGAGCAGTTCTTC. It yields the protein CASSASGRLYNEQFF.

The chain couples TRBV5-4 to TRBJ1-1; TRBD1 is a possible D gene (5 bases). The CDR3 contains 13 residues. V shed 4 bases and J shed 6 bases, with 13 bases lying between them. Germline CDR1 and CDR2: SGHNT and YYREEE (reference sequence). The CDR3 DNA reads TGTGCCAGCAGCCTCCTGAGGGACGCTGAAGCTTTCTTT. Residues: CASSLLRDAEAFF.

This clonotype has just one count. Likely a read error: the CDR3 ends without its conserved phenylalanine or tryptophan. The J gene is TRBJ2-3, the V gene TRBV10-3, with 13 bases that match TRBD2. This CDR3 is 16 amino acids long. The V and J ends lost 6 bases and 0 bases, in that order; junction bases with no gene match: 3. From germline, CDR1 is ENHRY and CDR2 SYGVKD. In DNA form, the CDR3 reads TGTGCCATCAGCGGACTAGCGGGAGCTAGCACAGATACGCAGTATTTG. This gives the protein CAISGLAGASTDTQYL.

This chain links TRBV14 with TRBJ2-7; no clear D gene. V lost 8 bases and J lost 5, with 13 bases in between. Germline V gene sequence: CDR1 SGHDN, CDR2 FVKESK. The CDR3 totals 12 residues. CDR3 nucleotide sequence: TGTGCCAGCGGAGAAACCATGAACGAGCAGTACTTC. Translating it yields CASGETMNEQYF.

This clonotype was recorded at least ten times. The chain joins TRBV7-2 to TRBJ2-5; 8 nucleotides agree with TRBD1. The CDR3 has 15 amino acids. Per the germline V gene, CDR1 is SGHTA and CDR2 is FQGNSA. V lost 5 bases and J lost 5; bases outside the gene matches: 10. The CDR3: CASSQDRGGRETQYF. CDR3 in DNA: TGTGCCAGCAGCCAAGACAGGGGCGGGCGGGAGACCCAGTACTTC. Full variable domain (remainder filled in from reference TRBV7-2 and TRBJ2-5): GAGVSQSPSNKVTEKGKDVELRCDPISGHTALYWYRQSLGQGLEFLIYFQGNSAPDKSGLPSDRFSAERTGGSVSTLTIQRTQQEDSAVYLCASSQDRGGRETQYFGPGTRLLVL.

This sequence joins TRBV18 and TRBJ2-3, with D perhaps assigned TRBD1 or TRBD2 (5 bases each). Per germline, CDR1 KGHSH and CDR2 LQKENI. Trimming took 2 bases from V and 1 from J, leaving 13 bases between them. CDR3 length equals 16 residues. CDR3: CASSPFNGTGTDTQYF. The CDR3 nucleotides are TGTGCCAGCTCACCATTTAACGGGACGGGCACAGATACGCAGTATTTT.

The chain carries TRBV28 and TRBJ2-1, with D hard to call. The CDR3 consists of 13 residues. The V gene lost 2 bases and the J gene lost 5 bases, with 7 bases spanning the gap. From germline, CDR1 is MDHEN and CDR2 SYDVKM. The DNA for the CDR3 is TGTGCCAGCAGTTTAAGGCAAGACAATGAGCAGTTCTTC. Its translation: CASSLRQDNEQFF.

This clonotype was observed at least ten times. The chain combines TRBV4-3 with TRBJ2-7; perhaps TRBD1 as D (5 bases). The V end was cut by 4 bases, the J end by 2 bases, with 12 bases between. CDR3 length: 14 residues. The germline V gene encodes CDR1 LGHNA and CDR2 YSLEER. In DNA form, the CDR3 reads TGCGCCAGCAGCCCTAATACAGGCCCCTACGAGCAGTACTTC. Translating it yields CASSPNTGPYEQYF.

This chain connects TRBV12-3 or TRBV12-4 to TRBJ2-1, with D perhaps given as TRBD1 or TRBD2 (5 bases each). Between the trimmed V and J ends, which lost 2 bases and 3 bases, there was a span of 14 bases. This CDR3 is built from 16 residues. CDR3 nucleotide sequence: TGTGCCAGCAGTTTACGAGGGGCTCAGGTCTACAATGAGCAGTTCTTC. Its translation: CASSLRGAQVYNEQFF.

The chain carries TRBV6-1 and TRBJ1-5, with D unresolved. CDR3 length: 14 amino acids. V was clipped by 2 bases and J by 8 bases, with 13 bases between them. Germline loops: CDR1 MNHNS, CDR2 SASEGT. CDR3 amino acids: CASSESGLGEPQHF. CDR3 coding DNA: TGTGCCAGCAGTGAATCCGGGCTGGGTGAGCCCCAGCATTTT.

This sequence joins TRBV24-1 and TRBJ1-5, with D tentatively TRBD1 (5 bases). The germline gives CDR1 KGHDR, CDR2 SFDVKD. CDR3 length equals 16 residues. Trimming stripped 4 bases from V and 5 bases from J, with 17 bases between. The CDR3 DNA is TGTGCCACCAGTGACCCTGACAGAGAACCTTATCAGCCCCAGCATTTT. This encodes CATSDPDREPYQPQHF.

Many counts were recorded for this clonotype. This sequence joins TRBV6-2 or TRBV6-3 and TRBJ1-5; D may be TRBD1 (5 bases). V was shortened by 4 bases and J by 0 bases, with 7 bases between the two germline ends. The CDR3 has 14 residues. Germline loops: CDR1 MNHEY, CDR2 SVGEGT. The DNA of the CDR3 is TGTGCCAGCAGTTTTCAGGGTAGCAATCAGCCCCAGCATTTT. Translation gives CASSFQGSNQPQHF.

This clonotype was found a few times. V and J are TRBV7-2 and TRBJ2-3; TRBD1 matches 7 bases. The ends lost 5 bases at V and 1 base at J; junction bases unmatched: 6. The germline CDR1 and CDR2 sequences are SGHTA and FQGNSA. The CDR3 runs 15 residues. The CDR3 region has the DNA TGTGCCAGCAGCGAATACGGGACAGGCACAGATACGCAGTATTTT. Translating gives CASSEYGTGTDTQYF.

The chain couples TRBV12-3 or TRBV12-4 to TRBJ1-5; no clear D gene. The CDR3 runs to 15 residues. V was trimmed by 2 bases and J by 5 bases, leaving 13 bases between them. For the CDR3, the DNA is TGTGCCAGCAGTTTAATGTTCGGCGGCTATCAGCCCCAGCATTTT. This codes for CASSLMFGGYQPQHF.